Reported below is one T cell receptor (beta chain). TCRdb's table, derived via immunoSEQ multiplex PCR, lists solely in-frame clones and lacks some. Here the sample spans 70,000 to 85,000 clones, more than 65% being singletons. Germline loops: CDR1 SGHTA, CDR2 FQGNSA. The CDR3 runs to 14 residues. V dropped 1 base and J dropped 1 base, with 7 bases sitting between them. This specimen comes from a study of control samples from healthy donors and cancer patients. Sequenced material: PBMCs. The sequence derives from a man in his sixties with head and neck cancer. V and J are TRBV7-2 and TRBJ1-1; D call uncertain. CDR3 sequence reads: CASSLVGRNTEAFF. The CDR3 DNA reads as TGTGCCAGCAGCTTAGTCGGAAGGAACACTGAAGCTTTCTTT.